The text below deals with one TCR beta chain. Its antigen is not known. Both 60 Vbeta primers and 13 Jbeta primers went into the PCR. Here immunoSEQ multiplex PCR was the method, and the copy in TCRdb shows in-frame clones only, minus some. This sample has about 110,000 clones, with around 78% found just once. Everyone who donated was a healthy bone marrow donor. These data are taken from a study of cytomegalovirus exposure and HLA in healthy donors. General observations from the study: Sequencing depth roughly uniform across donors was assumed in presence/absence analyses. Reports state that TCR beta sequences accurately predicted most subjects' HLA-A and HLA-B alleles. A later analysis reportedly found that, within productive TCRs, an Asian-associated ancestry cluster had fewer N-insertions than the mean observed across the approximately 700 donors.

This CDR3 has 14 amino acids. Trimming removed 3 bases at V and 6 bases at J, with 15 bases between. The V gene's germline CDR1 is MNHEY and CDR2 SVGAGI. The sequencing input was PBMCs. The source of this sequence is a woman aged 25 to 39 in good health and CMV-seronegative. The chain joins TRBV6-5 to TRBJ2-7; tentative D call: TRBD2 (6 bases). CDR3 region: CASSYSGTVAEQYF. CDR3 bases: TGTGCCAGCAGTTATTCGGGGACTGTAGCCGAGCAGTACTTC.